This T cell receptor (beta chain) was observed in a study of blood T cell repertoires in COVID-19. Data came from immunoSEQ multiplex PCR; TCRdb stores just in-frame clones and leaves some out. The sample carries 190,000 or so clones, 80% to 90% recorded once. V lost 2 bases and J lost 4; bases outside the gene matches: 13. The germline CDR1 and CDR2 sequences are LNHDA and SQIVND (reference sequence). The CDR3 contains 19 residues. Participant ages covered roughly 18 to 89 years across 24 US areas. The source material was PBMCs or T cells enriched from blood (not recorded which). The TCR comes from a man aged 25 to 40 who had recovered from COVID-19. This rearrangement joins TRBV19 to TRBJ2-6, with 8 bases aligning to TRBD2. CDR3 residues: CASSITAAGGLGGANVLTF. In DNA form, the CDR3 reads TGTGCCAGTAGTATAACCGCCGCGGGGGGACTCGGCGGGGCCAACGTCCTGACTTTC.